The T cell receptor (beta chain) under discussion was sequenced for a study of cytomegalovirus exposure and HLA in healthy donors. Amplification used 60 Vbeta primers and 13 Jbeta primers. Libraries were prepared by immunoSEQ multiplex PCR; TCRdb keeps only in-frame clonotypes and omits some of them. Of over 100,000 clones in the sample, less than 65% were seen once. This clone was seen more than once but under ten times. As yet, its antigen is unknown. With V trimmed by 2 bases and J by 3 bases, 4 bases remained unmatched. CDR1 SGHRS and CDR2 YFSETQ come from the germline V gene. CDR3 size: 15 residues. Overall study findings and caveats: Researchers counted about 150 TCR beta chains as cytomegalovirus-associated.

The source is a middle-aged man in good health and CMV-seropositive. The V call is TRBV5-1, the J call TRBJ1-1, with 10 nucleotides matching TRBD1. Sequencing was performed on PBMCs. CDR3 in amino acids: CASSFLGTGDTEAFF. CDR3 sequence (DNA): TGCGCCAGCAGCTTTTTGGGGACAGGGGACACTGAAGCTTTCTTT.